This TCR beta chain was retrieved from a study of glioma-infiltrating T cells. TCR alpha and beta CDR3 regions were amplified from RNA using iRepertoire nested multiplex PCR. TCRdb redid the calling of the multiplex PCR reads with MiXCR, one entry per CDR3 protein. The sample records approximately 40,000 distinct CDR3 sequences, around 24% being singletons. The germline V and J ends were trimmed by 2 bases and 0 bases, with 20 bases remaining between them. The length of the CDR3 is 19 residues. Germline lookup yields CDR1 LGHDT and CDR2 YNNKEL (reference sequence). This clonotype has more than one count but fewer than ten.

Material: glioma tissue, nonneoplastic brain tissue, or PBMCs (not recorded which). The clonotype was recovered from a human donor with low-grade glioma or glioblastoma, undergoing nonglioma brain surgery, or in good health (not recorded which). The V call is TRBV3-1, the J call TRBJ2-1, with TRBD2 as a possible D gene (5 bases). Written as DNA, the CDR3 is TGTGCCAGCAGCCAATACGGACTTCTATCTGGTAGCTCCTACAATGAGCAGTTCTTC. This translates into CASSQYGLLSGSSYNEQFF.